These 27 T cell receptor beta chains were sequenced from one sample in a study of cytomegalovirus exposure and HLA in healthy donors. 13 Jbeta primers and 60 Vbeta primers were used for the PCR. TCRdb's table, derived via immunoSEQ multiplex PCR, lists solely in-frame clones and lacks some. The profile covers approximately 98,000 clones, with more than 70% appearing a single time and approximately 11% taken by the ten largest. Sequences were obtained from PBMCs. These receptors were collected from a man between 18 and 35 years old in good health and CMV-seropositive.

This clone appeared once. The J gene is TRBJ2-4, the V gene TRBV28; D perhaps matches TRBD2 (5 bases). Per germline, CDR1 MDHEN and CDR2 SYDVKM. V was shortened by 5 bases and J by 1 base, with 15 bases between the two germline ends. This CDR3 comprises 16 residues. The CDR3 region is CASSPHPWRAKNIQYF. In DNA, the CDR3 is TGTGCCAGCAGTCCTCACCCTTGGAGGGCCAAAAACATTCAGTACTTC.

The chain has TRBV28 and TRBJ1-4, with 11 nucleotides matching TRBD1. There are 13 residues in the CDR3. Germline V gives CDR1 MDHEN, CDR2 SYDVKM. The ends lost 8 bases at V and 7 bases at J; junction bases unmatched: 3. In DNA, the CDR3 is TGTGCCAGCGGGGACAGGGGGAGTGAAAAACTGTTTTTT. Translation: CASGDRGSEKLFF. Variable domain in full (rest from reference TRBV28 and TRBJ1-4): DVKVTQSSRYLVKRTGEKVFLECVQDMDHENMFWYRQDPGLGLRLIYFSYDVKMKEKGDIPEGYSVSREKKERFSLILESASTNQTSMYLCASGDRGSEKLFFGSGTQLSVL.

This clone has just a few counts. V is TRBV19 and J is TRBJ2-3, with TRBD2 matching over 10 bases. V was pared by 5 bases and J by 5 bases, with 7 bases of the junction left unmatched. CDR1 is LNHDA and CDR2 is SQIVND in the germline V gene (reference sequence). The CDR3 length is 15 residues. Here the CDR3 DNA reads TGTGCCAGTAGTCCTCTAGCGGGGGATCTAGATACGCAGTATTTT. Its translation is CASSPLAGDLDTQYF.

The V gene is TRBV28, the J gene TRBJ2-5, with 8 bases matching TRBD2. Germline loops: CDR1 MDHEN, CDR2 SYDVKM. The CDR3 runs 15 residues. The J segment lost 2 bases and the V segment lost 6 bases, leaving 8 bases of the junction unmatched. CDR3: CASRRRLALQETQYF. CDR3 in DNA: TGTGCCAGCAGACGCAGACTAGCGTTACAAGAGACCCAGTACTTC.

The V call is TRBV7-9, the J call TRBJ1-3; D remains ambiguous. The CDR3 extends over 19 amino acids. Trimming shortened V by 5 bases and J by 0 bases, and 23 bases separated the two germline ends. The germline V gene encodes CDR1 SEHNR and CDR2 FQNEAQ (reference sequence). CDR3 amino acids: CASSKTVVTEQNSGNTIYF. The CDR3 DNA reads TGTGCCAGCAGCAAGACTGTGGTTACGGAACAAAACTCTGGAAACACCATATATTTT.

The chain is built from TRBV29-1 and TRBJ1-1; possible D gene TRBD1, 5 bases. The V end lost 0 bases, the J end lost 2 bases, and 13 bases lay between the germline ends. Germline-derived CDR1 and CDR2 are SQVTM and ANQGSEA. The CDR3 has 15 residues. CDR3 coding DNA: TGCAGCGTTGAAGATCGTGGACACCGCAACACTGAAGCTTTCTTT. Translated: CSVEDRGHRNTEAFF.

The chain employs TRBV5-1 and TRBJ2-5; maybe TRBD1 (6 bases). The tail of the sequence fits TRBJ2-7 better, so the J call may be wrong. Germline CDR1 SGHRS, CDR2 YFSETQ. CDR3 size: 15 residues. The CDR3 coding sequence is TGCGCCAGCGCCCCCCAGGGGCGGACCTCCTACGAGCAGTACTTC. Translation: CASAPQGRTSYEQYF.

This clone was detected once. The gene calls are TRBV10-2 and TRBJ2-7, with D possibly being TRBD1 (5 bases). V lost 6 bases and J 1 base, leaving 13 bases between the germline ends. Germline CDR1 and CDR2: WSHSY and SAAADI. CDR3 size: 14 residues. The CDR3 DNA follows: TGCGCCAGCAGAGATGACAGTAGTTCCTACGAGCAGTACTTC. It translates to CASRDDSSSYEQYF.

The chain has TRBV4-2 and TRBJ2-1; tentative D call: TRBD2 (5 bases). The CDR3 runs to 14 residues. V was pared by 8 bases and J by 0 bases, with 11 bases between. Germline V gives CDR1 LGHNA, CDR2 YNFKEQ. As DNA, the CDR3 is TGTGCCAGCCGGGATCTGAGCTCCTACAATGAGCAGTTCTTC. It translates to CASRDLSSYNEQFF.

J is TRBJ2-3 and V is TRBV27; 8 bases are shared with TRBD1. V shed 11 bases, J shed 9 bases, and the junction held 10 bases outside the gene matches. CDR1 is MNHEY, CDR2 SMNVEV, per germline (reference sequence). This CDR3 region has 12 residues. CDR3 sequence (DNA): TGTGCCTCTCGACAGGGGCGAAGGACGCAGTATTTT. Amino acids: CASRQGRRTQYF.

This clone was seen a handful of times. The CDR3 region has the DNA TGTGCCAGCAGCCTAAAGACAGGGGGTGAAAACACCATATATTTT. It encodes CASSLKTGGENTIYF. This chain connects TRBV7-9 to TRBJ1-3; TRBD1 matches at 9 bases. Germline values: CDR1 SEHNR, CDR2 FQNEAQ (reference sequence). The CDR3 loop spans 15 amino acids. With V trimmed by 5 bases and J by 6 bases, 8 bases remained unmatched.

The chain joins TRBV18 to TRBJ2-7, with 8 bases identical to TRBD2. V shed 3 bases and J 0 bases; nucleotides not matched to a gene: 7. Germline V gives CDR1 KGHSH, CDR2 LQKENI. The CDR3 contains 16 residues. CDR3 in DNA: TGTGCCAGCTCACCGAGCGGGGGTTCGGCCTCCTACGAGCAGTACTTC. Protein product: CASSPSGGSASYEQYF.

The chain joins TRBV18 to TRBJ1-2; D is possibly TRBD1 (5 bases). The CDR3 extends over 18 amino acids. CDR1 and CDR2 (germline): KGHSH, LQKENI. V lost 3 bases to trimming and J lost 0 bases, with 20 bases between them. The CDR3 sequence is CASSPLITDSRANYGYTF. The CDR3, as DNA: TGTGCCAGCTCACCCCTTATTACTGACAGCCGGGCTAACTATGGCTACACCTTC.

This clone was seen only a few times. The same CDR3 also results from other DNA sequences found in this sample. V and J are TRBV18 and TRBJ2-7; 7 bases align to TRBD2. Per the germline V gene, CDR1 is KGHSH and CDR2 is LQKENI. The CDR3 consists of 13 residues. Trimming took 6 bases from V and 4 from J; bases not matched to a gene: 6. CDR3 protein: CASSPAGSYEQYF. In nucleotides, the CDR3 is TGTGCCAGCTCCCCAGCGGGGTCTTACGAGCAGTACTTC.

J is TRBJ1-2 and V is TRBV5-1; a possible D gene is TRBD1 (6 bases). V was shortened by 4 bases and J by 6 bases, with 13 bases between the two germline ends. This CDR3 spans 13 amino acids. The germline V gene has CDR1 SGHRS and CDR2 YFSETQ. The CDR3 loop is CASSPSQGHGYTF. CDR3 in DNA: TGCGCCAGCAGCCCCAGCCAGGGGCATGGCTACACCTTC. The variable domain in full, completed from reference TRBV5-1 and TRBJ1-2, reads KAGVTQTPRYLIKTRGQQVTLSCSPISGHRSVSWYQQTPGQGLQFLFEYFSETQRNKGNFPGRFSGRQFSNSRSEMNVSTLELGDSALYLCASSPSQGHGYTFGSGTRLTVV.

CDR3 nucleotide sequence: TGTGCCATCAGCTCCGGGACAGGGTCTCATGAAGTTGACTATGGCTACACCTTC. Its protein product is CAISSGTGSHEVDYGYTF. J is TRBJ1-2 and V is TRBV10-3, with 9 nucleotides matching TRBD1. CDR3 length equals 18 residues. After removal of 6 bases from V and 3 bases from J, the junction contained 17 bases not matched to a gene. Germline V gene lookup returns CDR1 ENHRY and CDR2 SYGVKD.

Note on this clone: The germline gene is not matched at one end of the junction; a read error may be the cause. The chain recombines TRBV2 with TRBJ1-5; D is undetermined. Germline values: CDR1 SNHLY, CDR2 FYNNEI. The length of the CDR3 is 15 residues. The CDR3 DNA reads as TGTGCCTCGAGTCCATACACCTTGGGCAATCAGCTCCAGCATTTT. Its protein is CASSPYTLGNQLQHF.

The chain couples TRBV5-1 to TRBJ2-3; D might be TRBD2 (6 bases). Trimming pared 4 bases from V and 5 bases from J, leaving 14 bases between. Per germline, CDR1 SGHRS and CDR2 YFSETQ. The CDR3 runs 14 residues. CDR3 residues: CASSPRLAEDTQYF. CDR3 bases: TGCGCCAGCAGCCCACGCTTAGCGGAAGATACGCAGTATTTT.

The chain is built from TRBV27 and TRBJ1-4; TRBD1 might be the D (5 bases). CDR1 is MNHEY and CDR2 is SMNVEV in the germline V gene (reference sequence). CDR3 length equals 15 residues. Deletions cut 5 bases from V and 10 bases from J, with 20 bases between. Here the CDR3 reads CASSKRDPGGVKLFF. Written as DNA, the CDR3 is TGTGCCAGCAGTAAGAGGGACCCTGGAGGGGTAAAACTGTTTTTT.

J is TRBJ2-5 and V is TRBV4-2; 7 bases fit TRBD1. Germline V gives CDR1 LGHNA, CDR2 YNFKEQ. V was pared by 4 bases and J by 3 bases, with 8 bases of the junction left unmatched. The CDR3 runs to 15 residues. The CDR3 sequence: CASSRKQGEEETQYF. CDR3 nucleotide sequence: TGTGCCAGCAGCCGAAAGCAGGGGGAAGAAGAGACCCAGTACTTC.

The rearrangement joins TRBV2 to TRBJ1-2; TRBD1 matches at 8 bases. From germline, CDR1 is SNHLY and CDR2 FYNNEI. This CDR3 has 13 residues. J gave up 4 bases and V 10 bases, and 8 bases lay outside the gene matches. The chain's CDR3 is CATPGQDFYGYTF. CDR3 nucleotide sequence: TGTGCCACCCCGGGACAGGACTTCTATGGCTACACCTTC. The variable domain in full, completed from reference TRBV2 and TRBJ1-2, reads EPEVTQTPSHQVTQMGQEVILRCVPISNHLYFYWYRQILGQKVEFLVSFYNNEISEKSEIFDDQFSVERPDGSNFTLKIRSTKLEDSAMYFCATPGQDFYGYTFGSGTRLTVV.

The chain recombines TRBV30 with TRBJ2-1, with a possible D match to TRBD2 (6 bases). The CDR3 is made up of 14 amino acids. Germline V CDR1 and CDR2: GTSNPN, SVGIG (reference sequence). Trimming shortened V by 5 bases and J by 12 bases, and 23 bases separated the two germline ends. The CDR3 region is CAWLSGFGQLRQFF. In DNA, the CDR3 is TGTGCCTGGCTTAGCGGTTTCGGACAATTGCGGCAGTTCTTC. Using reference TRBV30 and TRBJ2-1 for the parts outside the CDR3, the full variable domain is SQTIHQWPATLVQPVGSPLSLECTVEGTSNPNLYWYRQAAGRGLQLLFYSVGIGQISSEVPQNLSASRPQDRQFILSSKKLLLSDSGFYLCAWLSGFGQLRQFFGPGTRLTVL.

The chain has TRBV25-1 and TRBJ2-7; no clear D. This CDR3 has 11 residues. V was cut by 5 bases and J by 7 bases, with 9 bases left in between. From germline, CDR1 is MGHDK and CDR2 SYGVNS. The CDR3 nucleotides read TGTGCCAGCAGTCTCATTGAGGAGCAGTACTTC. The encoded protein is CASSLIEEQYF.

V usage is TRBV7-9 and J usage is TRBJ2-7, with 8 bases matching TRBD1. CDR1 is SEHNR, CDR2 FQNEAQ, per germline (reference sequence). V dropped 5 bases and J dropped 2; count of bases not matched to a gene: 5. The CDR3 extends over 14 amino acids. CDR3 amino acids: CASSPPGQAYEQYF. The CDR3 DNA sequence: TGTGCCAGCAGCCCACCGGGACAGGCCTACGAGCAGTACTTC.

V usage is TRBV28 and J usage is TRBJ2-7; tentative D call: TRBD1 (6 bases). Germline lookup yields CDR1 MDHEN and CDR2 SYDVKM. Trimming left V 5 bases short and J 2 bases short, with 16 bases between. The CDR3 consists of 15 residues. This CDR3 reads CASSPPQGTPYEQYF. The CDR3 DNA sequence: TGTGCCAGCAGTCCACCACAGGGTACGCCCTACGAGCAGTACTTC. The full variable domain, rest sourced from reference TRBV28 and TRBJ2-7, is DVKVTQSSRYLVKRTGEKVFLECVQDMDHENMFWYRQDPGLGLRLIYFSYDVKMKEKGDIPEGYSVSREKKERFSLILESASTNQTSMYLCASSPPQGTPYEQYFGPGTRLTVT.

The genes are TRBV5-4 and TRBJ1-1; D may be TRBD1 (6 bases). The CDR3 consists of 15 residues. Germline V lookup: CDR1 SGHNT, CDR2 YYREEE (reference sequence). Trimming took 2 bases from V and 2 from J, leaving 13 bases between them. This CDR3 is CASSFPHRDNTEAFF. CDR3 in DNA: TGTGCCAGCAGCTTCCCACACAGGGACAACACTGAAGCTTTCTTT.

The chain has TRBV7-2 and TRBJ1-3; TRBD1 agrees at 10 bases. V trimming: 5 bases; J trimming: 7 bases; junction bases outside the gene matches: 8. Germline V gives CDR1 SGHTA, CDR2 FQGNSA. The CDR3 sequence is 15 residues long. CDR3 nucleotides: TGTGCCAGCAGCCCAGACAGGGGGCCGTATAACACCATATATTTT. Protein: CASSPDRGPYNTIYF.